Listed here are 20 T cell receptor beta chains from one sample, sequenced in a study of blood T cell repertoires in COVID-19 (dated by TCRdb to 2020 to 2021). Library generation was performed with the immunoSEQ multiplex PCR assay. In its TCRdb copy, this immuneACCESS table keeps in-frame sequences only and misses some clones. Where compared with another copy, unresolved V genes explain less than half of these, and the others have no known cause. In this sample the table shows more than 150,000 clones, more than 75% of which occur a single time. 2.5% to 3.5% of the sample rests with the top ten. The sequenced sample consisted of peripheral blood. The origin of the receptors is a middle-aged man with active or convalescent COVID-19.

The V call is TRBV18, the J call TRBJ1-5, with 8 bases lining up with TRBD1. Germline values: CDR1 KGHSH, CDR2 LQKENI. V dropped 3 bases and J dropped 0; count of bases not matched to a gene: 1. The CDR3 has 15 amino acids. The CDR3 protein is CASSPQGASNQPQHF. CDR3 nucleotide sequence: TGTGCCAGCTCACCTCAGGGGGCTAGCAATCAGCCCCAGCATTTT.

The V gene is TRBV30, the J gene TRBJ2-1, with a possible D match to TRBD1 (5 bases). The V gene lost 5 bases and the J gene lost 8 bases, with 10 bases spanning the gap. Germline lookup yields CDR1 GTSNPN and CDR2 SVGIG (reference sequence). The CDR3 length is 11 residues. The CDR3 region has the DNA TGTGCCTGGGACAGTTTCGATGAGCAGTTCTTC. This gives the protein CAWDSFDEQFF.

This clone was recorded a few times. The chain recombines TRBV19 with TRBJ2-7; D gene unclear. The germline V and J ends were trimmed by 2 bases and 4 bases, with 9 bases remaining between them. Germline V gene data show CDR1 as LNHDA and CDR2 as SQIVND (reference sequence). The CDR3 consists of 13 residues. Here the CDR3 reads CASSISHVYEQYF. DNA of the CDR3: TGTGCCAGTAGTATATCACACGTGTACGAGCAGTACTTC.

This chain connects TRBV6-1 to TRBJ1-4; D ambiguous. Germline lookup yields CDR1 MNHNS and CDR2 SASEGT. V gave up 3 bases and J gave up 5 bases, with 4 bases separating them. The CDR3 spans 12 residues. CDR3 nucleotides: TGTGCCAGCAGTGACCCAAATGAAAAACTGTTTTTT. Translation: CASSDPNEKLFF.

The rearrangement uses TRBV3-1 (or the pseudogene TRBV3-2) and TRBJ1-1; 7 bases fit TRBD1. This CDR3 is 13 amino acids long. V lost 6 bases, J lost 7 bases, and 8 bases stayed unmatched. CDR1 is LGHDT, CDR2 YNNKEL, per germline (reference sequence). The CDR3 protein is CASRGHGTDEAFF. The DNA of the CDR3 is TGTGCCAGCAGGGGCCACGGGACAGATGAAGCTTTCTTT.

The J gene is TRBJ1-5, the V gene TRBV2, with D perhaps TRBD1 (5 bases). Per germline, CDR1 SNHLY and CDR2 FYNNEI. Between the trimmed V and J ends, which lost 7 bases and 0 bases, there was a span of 10 bases. The CDR3 extends over 14 amino acids. This chain's CDR3 is CASTMTVSNQPQHF. As DNA, the CDR3 is TGTGCCAGCACCATGACAGTTAGCAATCAGCCCCAGCATTTT.

This clone occurred a few times. This chain uses TRBV24-1 with TRBJ1-5; tentative D call: TRBD1 (5 bases). CDR1 and CDR2 (germline): KGHDR, SFDVKD. The CDR3 length is 13 residues. Trimming took 3 bases from V and 7 from J, leaving 9 bases between them. The CDR3 DNA is TGTGCCACCAGTGATAGTGACAGCCAGCCCCAGCATTTT. Protein: CATSDSDSQPQHF.

The chain carries TRBV23-1 and TRBJ1-1; no clear D. TRBV23-1 is known as an ORF, though its function is uncertain. The V and J ends lost 0 bases and 5 bases respectively, with 16 bases between them. The CDR3 length is 16 residues. CDR3 residues: CASSQSSGLAGTEAFF. CDR3 nucleotide sequence: TGCGCCAGCAGTCAATCGTCCGGGCTCGCGGGGACTGAAGCTTTCTTT.

The chain is built from TRBV6-2 or TRBV6-3 and TRBJ1-3, with TRBD1 matching 8 bases. The V gene's germline CDR1 is MNHEY and CDR2 SVGEGT. The CDR3 covers 15 residues. J gave up 4 bases and V 5 bases, and 7 bases lay outside the gene matches. Here the CDR3 reads CASSPGGRGGNTIYF. The CDR3 DNA reads TGTGCCAGCAGTCCAGGGGGCCGAGGAGGAAACACCATATATTTT.

The V gene is TRBV6-2 or TRBV6-3, the J gene TRBJ2-3, with D perhaps matching TRBD2 (5 bases). CDR1 and CDR2 (germline): MNHEY, SVGEGT. V was clipped by 5 bases and J by 4 bases, with 13 bases between them. This CDR3 region has 14 residues. Here the CDR3 reads CASSQTQLADTQYF. Written as DNA, the CDR3 is TGTGCCAGCAGTCAAACCCAACTAGCAGATACGCAGTATTTT.

CDR3 in amino acids: CASSKLGAWSNQPQHF. CDR3 DNA sequence: TGTGCCAGCAGCAAATTAGGGGCCTGGAGCAATCAGCCCCAGCATTTT. The chain recombines TRBV21-1 with TRBJ1-5; the table names TRBD1, a call not compared with the DNA. TRBV21-1 represents a pseudogene. The CDR3 totals 16 residues.

This sequence joins TRBV28 and TRBJ1-2; TRBD1 aligns across 12 bases. CDR1 is MDHEN, CDR2 SYDVKM, per germline. The trim removed 5 bases at V and 6 bases at J, leaving 10 bases unmatched. There are 16 residues in the CDR3. CDR3 loop: CASSRPGTGGADGYTF. The CDR3 DNA reads TGTGCCAGCAGTCGTCCCGGGACAGGGGGCGCCGATGGCTACACCTTC.

The gene calls are TRBV3-1 (or the pseudogene TRBV3-2) and TRBJ2-7; 9 nucleotides line up with TRBD2. This CDR3 has 14 amino acids. CDR1 is LGHDT and CDR2 is YNNKEL in the germline V gene (reference sequence). The V segment lost 1 base and the J segment 7 bases; nucleotides outside the gene matches: 5. As DNA, the CDR3 is TGTGCCAGCAGCCAAGCGTTGCTAGCGGGGGAGCAGTACTTC. Translation gives CASSQALLAGEQYF.

This clone occurred once. The gene calls are TRBV5-1 and TRBJ2-5; 13 bases agree with TRBD2. The CDR3 has 16 residues. The J segment lost 4 bases and the V segment lost 4 bases, leaving 7 bases of the junction unmatched. CDR1 is SGHRS and CDR2 is YFSETQ in the germline V gene. The CDR3 nucleotides are TGCGCCAGCAGCCCAGGGACTAGCGGGGCAATAGAGACCCAGTACTTC. Translated: CASSPGTSGAIETQYF. The variable domain in full, with the rest retrieved from reference TRBV5-1 and TRBJ2-5, is KAGVTQTPRYLIKTRGQQVTLSCSPISGHRSVSWYQQTPGQGLQFLFEYFSETQRNKGNFPGRFSGRQFSNSRSEMNVSTLELGDSALYLCASSPGTSGAIETQYFGPGTRLLVL.

The chain is built from TRBV10-2 and TRBJ2-5; 8 bases fit TRBD2. From germline, CDR1 is WSHSY and CDR2 SAAADI. This CDR3 region has 13 residues. Losses at the gene ends were 10 bases for V and 5 bases for J; bases not matched to a gene: 9. The chain's CDR3 is CAIAGGISETQYF. DNA of the CDR3: TGCGCCATTGCGGGGGGAATAAGTGAGACCCAGTACTTC.

This chain uses TRBV5-5 with TRBJ2-5, with 10 bases matching TRBD2. CDR3 size: 19 residues. The V segment lost 1 base and the J segment 1 base; nucleotides outside the gene matches: 13. Looked up from germline, CDR1 is SGHKS and CDR2 is YYEKEE (reference sequence). CDR3 coding DNA: TGTGCCAGCAGCTTGTCAGTGGTAGCGGGGGGCCAGGGCCAAGAGACCCAGTACTTC. It encodes CASSLSVVAGGQGQETQYF.

This rearrangement joins TRBV2 to TRBJ1-3; D call uncertain. The CDR3 has 20 residues. Deletions cut 1 base from V and 0 bases from J, with 22 bases between. The germline gives CDR1 SNHLY, CDR2 FYNNEI. The CDR3 reads CASSEGQYQRWEDSGNTIYF. CDR3 coding DNA: TGTGCCAGCAGTGAAGGGCAGTACCAAAGATGGGAGGACTCTGGAAACACCATATATTTT.

V gene TRBV6-1 combines with J gene TRBJ1-2, with 10 positions matching TRBD1. CDR1 is MNHNS, CDR2 SASEGT, per germline. J lost 8 bases, V lost 2 bases, and 5 bases had no gene match. The CDR3 has 14 residues. In nucleotides, the CDR3 is TGTGCCAGCAGTGAATGGACAGGGGGAATGGGCTACACCTTC. Amino acids: CASSEWTGGMGYTF.

The V call is TRBV4-2, the J call TRBJ1-1; TRBD1 might be the D (6 bases). The germline V gene has CDR1 LGHNA and CDR2 YNFKEQ. Trimming took 0 bases from V and 5 from J, leaving 13 bases between them. This CDR3 has 15 residues. The CDR3 DNA reads TGTGCCAGCAGCCAAGACTCCGCGGGGGCGACTGAAGCTTTCTTT. Translated: CASSQDSAGATEAFF.

The gene calls are TRBV5-6 and TRBJ2-7, with 7 bases that match TRBD1. The CDR3 totals 14 residues. Unmatched junction bases numbered 4, after V lost 2 bases and J lost 2 bases. Looked up from germline, CDR1 is SGHDT and CDR2 is YYEEEE. The CDR3 loop is CASSLFGTAYEQYF. The CDR3, as DNA: TGTGCCAGCAGCTTATTTGGGACAGCCTACGAGCAGTACTTC.